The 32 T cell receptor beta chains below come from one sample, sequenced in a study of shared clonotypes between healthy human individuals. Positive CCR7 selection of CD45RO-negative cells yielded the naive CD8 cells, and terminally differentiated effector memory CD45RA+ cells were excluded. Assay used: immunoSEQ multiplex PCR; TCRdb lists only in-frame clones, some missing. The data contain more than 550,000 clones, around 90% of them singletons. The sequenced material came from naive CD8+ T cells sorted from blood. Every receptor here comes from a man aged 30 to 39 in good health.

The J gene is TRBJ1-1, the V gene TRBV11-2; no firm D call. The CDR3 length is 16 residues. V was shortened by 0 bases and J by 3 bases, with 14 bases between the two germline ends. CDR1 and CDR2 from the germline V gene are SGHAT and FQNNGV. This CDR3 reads CASSLEAFGNYTEAFF. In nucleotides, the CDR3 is TGTGCCAGCAGCTTAGAGGCGTTTGGCAATTACACTGAAGCTTTCTTT. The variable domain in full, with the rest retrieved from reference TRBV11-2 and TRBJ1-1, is EAGVAQSPRYKIIEKRQSVAFWCNPISGHATLYWYQQILGQGPKLLIQFQNNGVVDDSQLPKDRFSAERLKGVDSTLKIQPAKLEDSAVYLCASSLEAFGNYTEAFFGQGTRLTVV.

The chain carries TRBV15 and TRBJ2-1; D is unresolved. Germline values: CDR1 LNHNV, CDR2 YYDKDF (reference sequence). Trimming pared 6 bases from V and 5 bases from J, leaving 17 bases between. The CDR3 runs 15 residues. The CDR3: CATSGEPQSHNEQFF. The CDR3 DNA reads TGTGCCACCAGTGGAGAGCCCCAGTCCCACAATGAGCAGTTCTTC.

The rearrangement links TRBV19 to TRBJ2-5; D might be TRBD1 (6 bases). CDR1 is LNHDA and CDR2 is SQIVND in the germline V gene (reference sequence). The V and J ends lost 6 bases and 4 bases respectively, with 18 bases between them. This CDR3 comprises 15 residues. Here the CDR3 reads CASSPGDRRGETQYF. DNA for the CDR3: TGTGCCAGTAGCCCAGGGGACCGCCGAGGAGAGACCCAGTACTTC. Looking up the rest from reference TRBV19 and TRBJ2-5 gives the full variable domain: DGGITQSPKYLFRKEGQNVTLSCEQNLNHDAMYWYRQDPGQGLRLIYYSQIVNDFQKGDIAEGYSVSREKKESFPLTVTSAQKNPTAFYLCASSPGDRRGETQYFGPGTRLLVL.

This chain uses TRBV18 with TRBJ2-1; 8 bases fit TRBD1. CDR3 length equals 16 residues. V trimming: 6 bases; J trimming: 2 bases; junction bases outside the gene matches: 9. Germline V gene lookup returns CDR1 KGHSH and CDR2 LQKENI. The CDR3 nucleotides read TGTGCCAGCTCCTCGGGCGTGGACAGGGCCTACAATGAGCAGTTCTTC. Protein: CASSSGVDRAYNEQFF.

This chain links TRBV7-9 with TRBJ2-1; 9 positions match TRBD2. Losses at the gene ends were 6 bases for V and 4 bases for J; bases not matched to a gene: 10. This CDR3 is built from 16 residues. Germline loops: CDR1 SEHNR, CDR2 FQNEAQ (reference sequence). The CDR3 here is CASSPQTGLAYNEQFF. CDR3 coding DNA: TGTGCCAGCAGTCCTCAAACGGGACTAGCTTACAATGAGCAGTTCTTC.

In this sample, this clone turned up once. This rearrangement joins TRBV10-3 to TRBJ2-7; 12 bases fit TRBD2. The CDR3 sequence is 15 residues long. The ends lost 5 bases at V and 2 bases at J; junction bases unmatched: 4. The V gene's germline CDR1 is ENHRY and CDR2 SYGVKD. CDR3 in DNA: TGTGCCATCAGTCTAGCGGGAGGGACAACCTACGAGCAGTACTTC. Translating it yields CAISLAGGTTYEQYF.

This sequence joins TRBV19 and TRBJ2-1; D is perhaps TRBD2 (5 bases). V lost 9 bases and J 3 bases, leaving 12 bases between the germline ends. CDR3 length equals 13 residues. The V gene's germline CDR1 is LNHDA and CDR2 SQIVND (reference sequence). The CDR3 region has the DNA TGTGCCAGCAGGAGGTCGGGCTACAATGAGCAGTTCTTC. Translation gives CASRRSGYNEQFF.

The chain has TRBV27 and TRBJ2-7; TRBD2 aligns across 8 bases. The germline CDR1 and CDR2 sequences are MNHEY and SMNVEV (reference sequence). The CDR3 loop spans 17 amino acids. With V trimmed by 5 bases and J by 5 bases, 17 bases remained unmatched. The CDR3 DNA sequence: TGTGCCAGCAGTCCCCTTTTCGAAGCGGGAGAAATTAACGAGCAGTACTTC. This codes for CASSPLFEAGEINEQYF.

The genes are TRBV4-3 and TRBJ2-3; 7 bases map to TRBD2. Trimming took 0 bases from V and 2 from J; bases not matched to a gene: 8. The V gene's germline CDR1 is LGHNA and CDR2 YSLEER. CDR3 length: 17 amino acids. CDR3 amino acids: CASSQDFRGDLTDTQYF. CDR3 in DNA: TGCGCCAGCAGCCAAGATTTTCGGGGGGACCTCACAGATACGCAGTATTTT.

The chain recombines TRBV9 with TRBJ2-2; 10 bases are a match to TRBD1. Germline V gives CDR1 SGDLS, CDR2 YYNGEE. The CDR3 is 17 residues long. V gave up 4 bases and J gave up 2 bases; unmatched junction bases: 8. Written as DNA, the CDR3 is TGTGCCAGCAGCTCGACAGGGGGCCAGATTAACACCGGGGAGCTGTTTTTT. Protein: CASSSTGGQINTGELFF.

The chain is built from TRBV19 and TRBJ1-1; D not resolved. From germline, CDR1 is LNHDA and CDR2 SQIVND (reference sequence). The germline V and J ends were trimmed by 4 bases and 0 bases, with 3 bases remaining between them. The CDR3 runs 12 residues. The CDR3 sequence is CASSNMNTEAFF. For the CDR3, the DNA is TGTGCCAGTAGTAACATGAACACTGAAGCTTTCTTT.

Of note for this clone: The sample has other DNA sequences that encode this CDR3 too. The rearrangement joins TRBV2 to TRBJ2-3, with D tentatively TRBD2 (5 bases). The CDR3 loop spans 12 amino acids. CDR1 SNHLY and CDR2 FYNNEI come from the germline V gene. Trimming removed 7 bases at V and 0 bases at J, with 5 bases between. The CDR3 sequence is CASTGSTDTQYF. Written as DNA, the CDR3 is TGTGCCAGCACGGGAAGCACAGATACGCAGTATTTT.

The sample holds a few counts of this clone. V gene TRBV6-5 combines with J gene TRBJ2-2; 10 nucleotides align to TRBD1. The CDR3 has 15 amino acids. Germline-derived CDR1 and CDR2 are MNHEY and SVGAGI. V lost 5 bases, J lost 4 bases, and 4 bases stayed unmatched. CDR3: CASSLGTGVTGELFF. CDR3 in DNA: TGTGCCAGCAGTCTCGGGACAGGGGTCACCGGGGAGCTGTTTTTT.

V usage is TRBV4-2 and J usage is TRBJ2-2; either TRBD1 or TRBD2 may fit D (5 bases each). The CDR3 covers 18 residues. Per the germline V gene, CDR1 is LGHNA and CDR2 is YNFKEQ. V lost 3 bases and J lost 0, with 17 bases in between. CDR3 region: CASSQGVVGTTNTGELFF. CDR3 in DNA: TGTGCCAGCAGCCAGGGCGTGGTTGGGACGACGAACACCGGGGAGCTGTTTTTT.

Written as DNA, the CDR3 is TGTGCCAGCAGCTTCGGTATTATGGCTAGCGGGAGTTTTAATGAGCAGTTCTTC. This codes for CASSFGIMASGSFNEQFF. The V gene is TRBV11-2, the J gene TRBJ2-1, with 10 bases lining up with TRBD2. Germline V gene sequence: CDR1 SGHAT, CDR2 FQNNGV. The CDR3 spans 18 residues. With 3 bases clipped from V and 7 bases from J, the junction kept 15 bases outside the gene matches.

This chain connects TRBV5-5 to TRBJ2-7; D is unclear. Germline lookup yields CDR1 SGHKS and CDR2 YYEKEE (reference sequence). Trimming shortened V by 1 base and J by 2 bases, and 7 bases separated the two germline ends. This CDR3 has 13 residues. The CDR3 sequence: CASSLLGPYEQYF. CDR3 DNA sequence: TGTGCCAGCAGCTTGTTGGGCCCCTACGAGCAGTACTTC.

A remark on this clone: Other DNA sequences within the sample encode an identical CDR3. CDR3 residues: CAISESGDTEAFF. In DNA form, the CDR3 reads TGTGCCATCAGTGAGTCGGGCGACACTGAAGCTTTCTTT. The gene calls are TRBV10-3 and TRBJ1-1; D is unclear. Germline values: CDR1 ENHRY, CDR2 SYGVKD. V was pared by 0 bases and J by 3 bases, with 5 bases between. The CDR3 is 13 residues long.

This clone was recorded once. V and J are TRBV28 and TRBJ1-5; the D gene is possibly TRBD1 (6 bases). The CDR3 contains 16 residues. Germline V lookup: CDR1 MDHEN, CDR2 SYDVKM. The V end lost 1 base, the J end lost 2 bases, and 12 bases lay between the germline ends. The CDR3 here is CASSLSAGVGNQPQHF. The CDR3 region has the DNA TGTGCCAGCAGTTTATCGGCAGGGGTCGGCAATCAGCCCCAGCATTTT.

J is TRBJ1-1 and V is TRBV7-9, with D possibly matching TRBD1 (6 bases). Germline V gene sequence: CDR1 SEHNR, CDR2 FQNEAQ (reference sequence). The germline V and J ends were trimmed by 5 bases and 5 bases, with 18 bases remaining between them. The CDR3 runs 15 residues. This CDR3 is CASSPGAAGETEAFF. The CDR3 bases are TGTGCCAGCAGCCCAGGGGCTGCAGGGGAAACTGAAGCTTTCTTT.

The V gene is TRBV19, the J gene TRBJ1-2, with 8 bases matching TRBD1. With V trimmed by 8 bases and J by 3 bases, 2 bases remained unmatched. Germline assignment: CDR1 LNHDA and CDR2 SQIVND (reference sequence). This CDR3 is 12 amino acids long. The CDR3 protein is CASGGQDYGYTF. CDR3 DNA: TGTGCCAGTGGGGGACAGGACTATGGCTACACCTTC.

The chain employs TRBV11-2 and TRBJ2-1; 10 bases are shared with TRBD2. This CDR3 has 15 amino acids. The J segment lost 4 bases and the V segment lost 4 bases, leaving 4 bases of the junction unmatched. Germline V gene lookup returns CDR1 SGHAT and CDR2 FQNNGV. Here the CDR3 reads CASSSEREGYNEQFF. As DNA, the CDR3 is TGTGCCAGCAGCTCCGAGCGGGAGGGATACAATGAGCAGTTCTTC. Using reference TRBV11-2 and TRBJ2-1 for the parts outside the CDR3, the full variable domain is EAGVAQSPRYKIIEKRQSVAFWCNPISGHATLYWYQQILGQGPKLLIQFQNNGVVDDSQLPKDRFSAERLKGVDSTLKIQPAKLEDSAVYLCASSSEREGYNEQFFGPGTRLTVL.

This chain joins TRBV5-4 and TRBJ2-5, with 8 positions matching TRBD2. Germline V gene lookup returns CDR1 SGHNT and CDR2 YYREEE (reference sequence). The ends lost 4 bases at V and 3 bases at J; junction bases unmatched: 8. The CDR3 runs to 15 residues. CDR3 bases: TGTGCCAGCAGCACTAGCGGAACGGGGGAAGAGACCCAGTACTTC. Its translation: CASSTSGTGEETQYF.

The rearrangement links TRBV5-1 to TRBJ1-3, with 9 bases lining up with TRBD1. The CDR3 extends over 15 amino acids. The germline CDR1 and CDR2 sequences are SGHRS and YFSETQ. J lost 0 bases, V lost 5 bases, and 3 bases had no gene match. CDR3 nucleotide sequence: TGCGCCAGCAGGAGGGACAGGGTCTCTGGAAACACCATATATTTT. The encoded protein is CASRRDRVSGNTIYF.

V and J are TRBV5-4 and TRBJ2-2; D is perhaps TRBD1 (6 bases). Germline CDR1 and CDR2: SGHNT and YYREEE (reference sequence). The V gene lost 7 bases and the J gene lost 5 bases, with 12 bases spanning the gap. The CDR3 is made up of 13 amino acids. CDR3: CASASQGTGELFF. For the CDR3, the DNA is TGTGCCAGCGCATCACAGGGAACCGGGGAGCTGTTTTTT.

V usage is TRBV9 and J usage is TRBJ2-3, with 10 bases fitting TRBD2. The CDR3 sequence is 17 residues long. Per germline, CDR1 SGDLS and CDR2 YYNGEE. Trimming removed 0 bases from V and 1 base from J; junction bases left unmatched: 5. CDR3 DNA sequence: TGTGCCAGCAGCGTAGACTCTAGCGGGAGAGGCACAGATACGCAGTATTTT. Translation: CASSVDSSGRGTDTQYF.

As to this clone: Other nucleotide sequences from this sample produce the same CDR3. The CDR3 protein is CASSPRGYEQYF. CDR3 sequence (DNA): TGTGCCAGCAGCCCCCGCGGCTACGAGCAGTACTTC. The V gene is TRBV13, the J gene TRBJ2-7; D call uncertain. V was shortened by 5 bases and J by 3 bases, with 8 bases between the two germline ends. CDR1 PRHDT and CDR2 FYEKMQ come from the germline V gene (reference sequence). The CDR3 spans 12 residues. Full variable domain (remainder filled in from reference TRBV13 and TRBJ2-7): AAGVIQSPRHLIKEKRETATLKCYPIPRHDTVYWYQQGPGQDPQFLISFYEKMQSDKGSIPDRFSAQQFSDYHSELNMSSLELGDSALYFCASSPRGYEQYFGPGTRLTVT.

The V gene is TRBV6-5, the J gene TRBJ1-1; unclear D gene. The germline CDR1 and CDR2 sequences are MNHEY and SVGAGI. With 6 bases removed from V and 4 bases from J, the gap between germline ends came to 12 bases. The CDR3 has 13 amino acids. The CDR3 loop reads CASSRTLGTEAFF. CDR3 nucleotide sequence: TGTGCCAGCAGCCGCACCTTGGGCACTGAAGCTTTCTTT.

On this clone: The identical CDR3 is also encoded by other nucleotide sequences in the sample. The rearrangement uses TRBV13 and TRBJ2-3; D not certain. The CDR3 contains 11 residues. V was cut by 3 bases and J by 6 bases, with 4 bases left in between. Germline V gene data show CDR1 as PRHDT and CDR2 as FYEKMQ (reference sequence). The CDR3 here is CASSFTDTQYF. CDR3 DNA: TGTGCCAGCAGCTTTACGGATACGCAGTATTTT.

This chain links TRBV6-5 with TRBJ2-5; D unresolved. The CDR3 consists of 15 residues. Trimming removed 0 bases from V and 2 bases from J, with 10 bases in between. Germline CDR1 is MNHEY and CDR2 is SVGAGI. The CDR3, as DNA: TGTGCCAGCAGTTACTCGAGCCCGAATCAAGAGACCCAGTACTTC. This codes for CASSYSSPNQETQYF.

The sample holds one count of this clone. The CDR3 sequence is CASSGIKREGTYEQYF. The CDR3 bases are TGTGCCAGCAGCGGAATTAAGCGGGAGGGAACCTACGAGCAGTACTTC. This chain joins TRBV7-9 and TRBJ2-7; 10 nucleotides align to TRBD2. After removal of 5 bases from V and 2 bases from J, the junction contained 9 bases not matched to a gene. Germline V lookup: CDR1 SEHNR, CDR2 FQNEAQ (reference sequence). The CDR3 loop spans 16 amino acids.

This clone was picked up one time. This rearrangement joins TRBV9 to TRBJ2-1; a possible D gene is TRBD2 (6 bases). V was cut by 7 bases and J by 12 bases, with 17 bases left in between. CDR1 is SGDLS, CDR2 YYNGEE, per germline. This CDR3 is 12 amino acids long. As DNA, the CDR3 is TGTGCCAGCGGAAGCGGTCCCGGGGGGCAGTTCTTC. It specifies CASGSGPGGQFF.

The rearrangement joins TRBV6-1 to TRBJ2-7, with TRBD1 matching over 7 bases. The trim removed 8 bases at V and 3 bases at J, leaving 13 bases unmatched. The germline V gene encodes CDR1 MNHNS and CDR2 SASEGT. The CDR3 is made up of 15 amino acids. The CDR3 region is CASLTGPGQNYEQYF. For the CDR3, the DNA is TGTGCCAGCTTGACAGGGCCGGGACAAAACTACGAGCAGTACTTC.